The 7 T cell receptor beta chains presented below share a single source sample, sequenced in a study of OX40 agonist ivuxolimab in advanced cancers. The library relied on the immunoSEQ multiplex PCR assay. TCRdb obtained this table from immuneACCESS and retained in-frame rearrangements with V and J assigned. These tables miss some clones; where compared with another copy, unresolved V genes account for less than half of the shortfall, and the remainder is unexplained. In all, the sample holds tens of thousands of clones, and around 80% of those were seen once. Together, the top ten hold more than 2% of the sample. The source material was CD4+ or CD8+ T cells sorted from blood, sampled in a trial of the OX40 agonist ivuxolimab. The origin of the receptors is an adult with an advanced solid tumor such as melanoma, head and neck, liver or kidney cancer.

The V gene is TRBV18, the J gene TRBJ1-5; 8 positions match TRBD1. The CDR3 length is 15 residues. CDR1 and CDR2 (germline): KGHSH, LQKENI. After removal of 3 bases from V and 4 bases from J, the junction contained 5 bases not matched to a gene. This CDR3 reads CASSPTGTGNQPQHF. The CDR3, as DNA: TGTGCCAGCTCACCGACCGGGACAGGTAATCAGCCCCAGCATTTT.

The chain has TRBV5-1 and TRBJ2-7, with a weak D call TRBD2 (6 bases). CDR1 is SGHRS and CDR2 is YFSETQ in the germline V gene. Trimming pared 0 bases from V and 7 bases from J, leaving 14 bases between. CDR3 size: 14 residues. CDR3 nucleotide sequence: TGCGCCAGCAGCTTGGTCGGCAGGGCGGGGGAGCAGTACTTC. This codes for CASSLVGRAGEQYF.

V usage is TRBV6-6 and J usage is TRBJ1-2; 10 bases line up with TRBD1. The germline CDR1 and CDR2 sequences are MNHNY and SVGAGI (reference sequence). V trimming: 7 bases; J trimming: 2 bases; junction bases outside the gene matches: 4. The CDR3 loop spans 14 amino acids. Here the CDR3 reads CASKWGQGNYGYTF. DNA for the CDR3: TGTGCCAGCAAGTGGGGACAGGGGAACTATGGCTACACCTTC.

This clone appeared once. The chain links TRBV27 to TRBJ2-7; D is ambiguous. This CDR3 comprises 15 residues. Germline CDR1 reads MNHEY; CDR2 reads SMNVEV (reference sequence). Trimming pared 7 bases from V and 0 bases from J, leaving 16 bases between. This CDR3 reads CASKSSLSSSYEQYF. The CDR3 DNA reads as TGTGCCAGCAAGTCTTCTCTTTCTTCCTCCTACGAGCAGTACTTC.

This clone was seen a few times. A junction end diverges from the germline sequence, so it may reflect a read error. This chain links TRBV11-2 with TRBJ1-1; unclear D gene. This CDR3 is 15 amino acids long. Per germline, CDR1 SGHAT and CDR2 FQNNGV. CDR3: CASSLEAQRNTEAFF. The DNA of the CDR3 is TGTGCCAGCAGTTTAGAAGCCCAGAGGAACACTGAAGCTTTCTTT. The entire variable domain, with the rest obtained from reference TRBV11-2 and TRBJ1-1, is as follows: EAGVAQSPRYKIIEKRQSVAFWCNPISGHATLYWYQQILGQGPKLLIQFQNNGVVDDSQLPKDRFSAERLKGVDSTLKIQPAKLEDSAVYLCASSLEAQRNTEAFFGQGTRLTVV.

The chain is built from TRBV28 and TRBJ1-3; 10 nucleotides match TRBD1. Germline-derived CDR1 and CDR2 are MDHEN and SYDVKM. With 5 bases clipped from V and 3 bases from J, the junction kept 4 bases outside the gene matches. This CDR3 has 15 residues. The CDR3 sequence is CASSVRDRGGNTIYF. Written as DNA, the CDR3 is TGTGCCAGCAGTGTCCGGGACAGGGGTGGAAACACCATATATTTT.

The chain joins TRBV6-5 to TRBJ2-7, with D perhaps matching TRBD2 (7 bases). CDR3 length: 14 amino acids. Looked up from germline, CDR1 is MNHEY and CDR2 is SVGAGI. V gave up 4 bases and J gave up 7 bases, with 17 bases separating them. CDR3 residues: CASSSGGGQREQYF. The CDR3 DNA reads TGTGCCAGCAGTTCCGGCGGGGGCCAAAGGGAGCAGTACTTC.